This T cell receptor beta chain was recorded in a study of T cells in Graves' hyperthyroidism and ophthalmopathy. This clonotype was seen a few times. Its antigen is unknown. TCR beta CDR3 regions were amplified from RNA. An initial round of RT-PCR targeting the TCR CDR3 relied on the HTBI primer set. TCRdb re-called the multiplex PCR reads with MiXCR, one entry per CDR3 protein. This table has a few hundred thousand distinct CDR3 sequences, more than 20% appearing once. Whole-study results and caveats: With a median lead of roughly 6.2 months before onset, the model predicted ophthalmopathy.

This CDR3 spans 15 amino acids. The V gene end was trimmed by 4 bases and the J gene end by 3 bases; junction bases not matched to a gene: 7. Germline loops: CDR1 SGHRS, CDR2 YFSETQ. The sample comprised blood. J is TRBJ1-2 and V is TRBV5-1, with 9 bases aligning to TRBD1. The TCR originated in a young man with Graves' hyperthyroidism. CDR3 bases: TGCGCCAGCAGCCCCACAGGGGGCGCTTACTATGGCTACACCTTC. It specifies CASSPTGGAYYGYTF.